This entry lists 4 T cell receptor beta chains sequenced from one sample in a study of vaccination and CD4 T cells after COVID-19. These TCRs are of unknown antigen specificity. An Oncomine TCR Beta short-read assay was used to sequence the DNA from cultured CD4+ T cells. In TCRdb, the PCR reads were re-called with MiXCR into one record per CDR3 protein. The data contain thousands of distinct CDR3 sequences, 60% of them singletons. Described treatment: approximately nine-day PBMC culture with coronavirus spike peptide pools or control peptides (ViraFEST assay). The unexposed donor gave CD4+ T cells before the COVID-19 pandemic (2011-2018). Sample: CD4+ T cells from blood, cultured in vitro. The source is a human donor in good health.

This chain links TRBV11-1 with TRBJ2-2, with TRBD2 matching 10 bases. Germline loops: CDR1 SGHAT, CDR2 FQDESV (reference sequence). With 5 bases clipped from V and 4 bases from J, the junction kept 10 bases outside the gene matches. The CDR3 length is 17 residues. The CDR3, as DNA: TGTGCCAGCAGCATAGAGGGACTAGCGTCGGTCACCGGGGAGCTGTTTTTT. It is translated as CASSIEGLASVTGELFF.

This clonotype was counted a few times. The chain carries TRBV6-1 and TRBJ1-1, with TRBD1 as a possible D gene (5 bases). The ends were cut back, 6 bases at V and 6 bases at J, with 14 bases in the middle. CDR3 length: 13 amino acids. Looked up from germline, CDR1 is MNHNS and CDR2 is SASEGT. The CDR3 sequence is CASRDTGDPEAFF. Here the CDR3 DNA reads TGTGCCAGCAGGGACACCGGGGATCCTGAAGCTTTCTTT.

This clonotype was detected a few times. The chain links TRBV28 to TRBJ2-1, with 7 bases that match TRBD1. Germline trimming cut 10 bases from V and 4 bases from J; bases unmatched to any gene: 10. Germline CDR1 MDHEN, CDR2 SYDVKM. This CDR3 has 14 residues. CDR3 amino acids: CATSVGTDYNEQFF. CDR3 nucleotide sequence: TGTGCCACCTCGGTGGGGACAGATTACAATGAGCAGTTCTTC.

J is TRBJ2-1 and V is TRBV20-1, with TRBD2 identical over 10 bases. This CDR3 is built from 16 residues. Germline V lookup: CDR1 DFQATT, CDR2 SNEGSKA (reference sequence). J was trimmed by 2 bases and V by 7 bases; bases with no gene match: 11. The CDR3 region is CSVRLAGAKAYNEQFF. The CDR3 DNA is TGCAGTGTTCGGCTAGCGGGGGCGAAGGCCTACAATGAGCAGTTCTTC.